In its sample, the clone carrying this T cell receptor (beta chain) was seen many times. MiXCR, applied by TCRdb to the 5' RACE reads, yields one record per CDR3 protein. This sample has roughly 30,000 distinct CDR3 sequences; 8% to 11% occur once, and the top ten carry 12%. The junction had 6 bases not matched to a gene; V was cut back by 2 bases and J by 1 base. CDR3 length equals 17 residues. Germline loops: CDR1 SGHNT, CDR2 YYREEE (reference sequence). The data were taken from a study of T cells after yellow fever vaccination. Whole-study results and caveats: Faster peaking, at day 5 versus 15, marked a secondary response that was weaker.

This clonotype was obtained from a man between 18 and 35 years old who received the YFV17D yellow fever vaccine. The material was PBMCs, either bulk or a sorted T-cell subset (CD4+, CD8+, memory, or dextramer-sorted; not recorded which), obtained around 16 days after the first yellow fever vaccination. The chain joins TRBV5-4 to TRBJ2-3, with TRBD2 identical over 11 bases. CDR3 sequence (DNA): TGTGCCAGCAGCTTAACTAGCGGGGGACGGGGCACAGATACGCAGTATTTT. Translated, it gives CASSLTSGGRGTDTQYF.